Detailed here is one T cell receptor (beta chain). Its antigen is unidentified. The data stem from a study of human thymus T cells. Sequenced by immunoSEQ multiplex PCR; TCRdb stores in-frame clones only, minus some. The sample contains 65,000 to 90,000 clones, 90% to 95% of which appear only once. The V end was cut by 0 bases, the J end by 0 bases, with 8 bases between. This CDR3 has 16 residues. From germline, CDR1 is LGHNA and CDR2 YSLEER. Study conclusions and caveats: Gene usage (both V and J) appeared biased in thymic and blood repertoires. Related research described strongly overlapping thymic repertoires in unrelated people.

Thymic samples were excised during corrective heart operations. Infants, healthy and Finnish, who were having corrective surgery for congenital heart defects served as donors. The material sequenced was thymus tissue. This chain uses TRBV4-3 with TRBJ2-2; D is ambiguous. This receptor was obtained from a girl under three years old with a congenital heart defect but otherwise immunologically healthy. For the CDR3, the DNA is TGCGCCAGCAGCCAAGATCGCCACGCGAACACCGGGGAGCTGTTTTTT. Translated, it gives CASSQDRHANTGELFF.